The entry below gives a single T cell receptor beta chain sequence along with its context. The sample carries other DNA sequences with the same CDR3. Patients in Seattle were enrolled during active infection, then followed longitudinally. There are 13 residues in the CDR3. Germline V gene lookup returns CDR1 MNHEY and CDR2 SMNVEV (reference sequence). Trimming cost V 3 bases and J 6 bases, with 9 bases left between them. This sample is drawn from a study of blood T cell repertoires in COVID-19. Background on the study: In each case, the material was cDNA or gDNA derived from T cells, B-cell-depleted T cells, or PBMCs.

Per the study methods: Amplification of reference gene primers provided the estimated nucleated cell counts. Generated by immunoSEQ multiplex PCR, the TCRdb table keeps only in-frame clones and is missing some. V, J and clone size are those of that table, while D and trimming were read from the DNA. The table shows roughly 170,000 clones, with approximately 90% occurring only once. The genes are TRBV27 and TRBJ1-5; D is ambiguous. Source material: peripheral blood. This sequence was found in a woman aged 70 to 79 with COVID-19, enrolled during active disease. The CDR3 loop is CASSFVGGQPQHF. The CDR3 DNA follows: TGTGCCAGCAGTTTTGTGGGAGGTCAGCCCCAGCATTTT.